This T cell receptor (beta chain) was recorded in a study of a mutant IDH1 vaccine in newly diagnosed glioma. A remark on this clone: Antigen: not known.

This table comes from immunoSEQ multiplex PCR, and its TCRdb copy is limited to in-frame clones, with some not included. In the table there are around 57,000 clones, approximately 91% of which are singletons. Time point in this sample: week 11, during vaccination. Doses comprised 300 ug of mutant IDH1 20-mer peptide each, plus topical imiquimod. CDR3 length equals 11 residues. Germline trimming cut 5 bases from V and 7 bases from J; bases unmatched to any gene: 3. Germline values: CDR1 SGHRS, CDR2 YFSETQ. Study-wide points: Alterations occurring in top peripheral T cell clonotypes seemed unrelated to pseudoprogression.

The source is a man aged 35-49 years with glioma. The chain has TRBV5-1 and TRBJ2-7, with 7 bases aligning to TRBD2. The specimen comprised PBMCs, sampled from a glioma patient whose treatment included an IDH1 peptide vaccine. For the CDR3, the DNA is TGCGCCAGCAGGGGCGGGGGAGAGCAGTACTTC. It encodes CASRGGGEQYF.